This T cell receptor beta chain was recorded in a study of T cell responses to AZD1222 COVID-19 vaccine. General study points: Most donors were white British and more were female, and clonal diversity was possibly underestimated. No day 14 peak samples; only post-peak repertoires were characterized.

Only in-frame clones appear in the TCRdb table, and some are missing; sequencing was by immunoSEQ multiplex PCR. The sample carries about 110,000 clones, about 90% recorded once. V dropped 7 bases and J dropped 3; count of bases not matched to a gene: 20. Germline loops: CDR1 SGHNT, CDR2 YYREEE (reference sequence). This CDR3 region has 18 residues. In regard to this clone: The antigen is not known.

The gene calls are TRBV5-4 and TRBJ1-2, with TRBD1 matching over 8 bases. The starting material was peripheral blood, obtained 28 days after the second AZD1222 dose. The sequence derives from an adult who received the AZD1222 COVID-19 vaccine. The CDR3 DNA reads as TGTGCCAGCCACAAGAACCCGGGGACAGGTGGTGAAGACTATGGCTACACCTTC. This encodes CASHKNPGTGGEDYGYTF.